The TCR beta chain under discussion was sequenced for a study of T cell responses to AZD1222 COVID-19 vaccine. Overall study findings and caveats: Dominant CD4 TCR responses targeted spike regions 160-218 and 743-854. Reports say nearly half of spike-specific TCRs go after unmutated variant regions. Clonal diversity was possibly underestimated, and the donors were mostly white British, with more females.

Trimming shortened V by 4 bases and J by 0 bases, and 4 bases separated the two germline ends. Germline CDR1 is SNHLY and CDR2 is FYNNEI. CDR3 length: 13 residues. As to this clone: Its antigen is not identified.

The table came from immunoSEQ multiplex PCR; TCRdb's copy has only in-frame clones and leaves some out. The profile shows some 150,000 clones, 85% of them singletons. The TCR comes from an adult who received the MenACWY meningococcal vaccine as a control. This specimen was peripheral blood, taken 28 days after the second dose of the MenACWY control vaccine. V and J are TRBV2 and TRBJ1-5; no reliable D call. The CDR3 DNA is TGTGCCAGCAGTGGCGATAGCAATCAGCCCCAGCATTTT. The encoded protein is CASSGDSNQPQHF.